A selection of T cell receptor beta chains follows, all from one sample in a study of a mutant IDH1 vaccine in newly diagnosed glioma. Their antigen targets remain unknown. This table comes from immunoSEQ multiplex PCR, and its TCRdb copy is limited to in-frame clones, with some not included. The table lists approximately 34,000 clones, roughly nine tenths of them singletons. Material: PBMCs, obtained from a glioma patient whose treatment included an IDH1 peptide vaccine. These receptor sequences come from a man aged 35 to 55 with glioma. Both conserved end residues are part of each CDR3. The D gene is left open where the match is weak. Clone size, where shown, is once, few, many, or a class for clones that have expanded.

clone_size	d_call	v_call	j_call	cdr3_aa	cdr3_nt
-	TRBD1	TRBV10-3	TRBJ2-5	CAISERGTGYEFQETQYF	TGTGCCATCAGTGAGAGAGGGACAGGGTACGAATTTCAAGAGACCCAGTACTTC
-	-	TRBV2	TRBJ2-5	CASSEMGSQETQYF	TGTGCCAGCAGTGAAATGGGCAGCCAAGAGACCCAGTACTTC
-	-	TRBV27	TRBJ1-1	CASSLIYARTLNTEAFF	TGTGCCAGCAGTTTGATTTATGCCAGGACCCTAAACACTGAAGCTTTCTTT
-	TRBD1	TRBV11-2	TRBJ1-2	CASHPGRGRKGYGYTF	TGTGCCAGCCACCCGGGCAGGGGGCGAAAGGGCTATGGCTACACCTTC
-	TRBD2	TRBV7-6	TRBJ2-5	CASSPQRGLKTQYF	TGTGCCAGCAGCCCCCAGCGGGGGTTAAAGACCCAGTACTTC
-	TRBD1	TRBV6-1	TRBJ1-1	CASTRQGAGTEAFF	TGTGCCAGCACCAGACAGGGCGCGGGGACTGAAGCTTTCTTT
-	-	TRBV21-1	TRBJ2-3	CASTAGLEGATHTQYF	TGTGCCAGCACCGCGGGGCTAGAGGGGGCGACTCATACGCAGTATTTT
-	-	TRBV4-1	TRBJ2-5	CASSQEQGGRETQYF	TGCGCCAGCAGCCAAGAGCAGGGCGGGCGTGAGACCCAGTACTTC
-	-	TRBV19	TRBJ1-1	CASSIVGRMNTEAFF	TGTGCCAGTAGTATAGTTGGCAGAATGAACACTGAAGCTTTCTTT
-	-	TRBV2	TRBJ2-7	CASHRRAEGTYEQYF	TGTGCCAGCCACCGGAGAGCGGAGGGGACCTACGAGCAGTACTTC
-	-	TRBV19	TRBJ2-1	CASSILGGPHDNEQFF	TGTGCCAGTAGTATATTAGGCGGACCCCATGACAATGAGCAGTTCTTC
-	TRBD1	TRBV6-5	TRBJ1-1	CASTRTDRGATEAFF	TGTGCCAGCACACGCACGGACAGGGGGGCCACTGAAGCTTTCTTT
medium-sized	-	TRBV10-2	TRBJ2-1	CATAGSSYNEQFF	TGCGCCACGGCCGGAAGCTCCTACAATGAGCAGTTCTTC
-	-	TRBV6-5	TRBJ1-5	CAAGEQPQHF	TGTGCCGCCGGGGAACAGCCCCAGCATTTT
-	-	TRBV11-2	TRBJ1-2	CASSPGFSYGYTF	TGTGCCAGCAGCCCAGGGTTTAGCTATGGCTACACCTTC
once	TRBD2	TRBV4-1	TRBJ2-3	CASSQPWTSGSPDTQYF	TGCGCCAGCAGCCAACCCTGGACTAGCGGGAGCCCAGATACGCAGTATTTT
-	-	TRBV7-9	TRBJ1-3	CASSLPGSGNTIYF	TGTGCCAGCAGCTTACCAGGGTCTGGAAACACCATATATTTT
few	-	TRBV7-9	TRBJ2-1	CASSLAPGRKLNNEQFF	TGTGCCAGCAGCTTGGCCCCCGGGCGAAAACTAAACAATGAGCAGTTCTTC
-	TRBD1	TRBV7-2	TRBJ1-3	CASSSPGGTGNTIYF	TGTGCCAGCAGCTCGCCAGGGGGCACTGGAAACACCATATATTTT
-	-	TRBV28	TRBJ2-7	CASSWTDSSYEQYF	TGTGCCAGCAGTTGGACAGACAGCTCCTACGAGCAGTACTTC
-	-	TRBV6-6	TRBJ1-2	CASSYSLGSPYGYTF	TGTGCCAGCAGTTACTCTCTAGGGTCGCCCTATGGCTACACCTTC
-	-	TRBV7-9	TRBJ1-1	CASSLEWASEAFF	TGTGCCAGCAGCTTAGAGTGGGCCAGTGAAGCTTTCTTT
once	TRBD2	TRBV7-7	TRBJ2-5	CASGPLASETQYF	TGTGCTAGCGGGCCGTTAGCGAGTGAGACCCAGTACTTC
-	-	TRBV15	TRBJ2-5	CATSSEGVSAVETQYF	TGTGCCACCAGCAGCGAGGGGGTTTCGGCAGTAGAGACCCAGTACTTC
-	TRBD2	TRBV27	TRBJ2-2	CASSLGTSGRFGELFF	TGTGCCAGCAGTCTCGGGACTAGCGGGAGGTTCGGGGAGCTGTTTTTT
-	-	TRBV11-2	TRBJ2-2	CASSLLGPNTGELFF	TGTGCCAGCAGCTTACTGGGACCCAACACCGGGGAGCTGTTTTTT
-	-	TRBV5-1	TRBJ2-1	CASSLEGGPSSYNEQFF	TGCGCCAGCAGCTTGGAGGGGGGTCCTTCCTCCTACAATGAGCAGTTCTTC
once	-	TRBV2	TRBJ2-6	CASVGDLFLSSGANVLTF	TGTGCCAGCGTGGGGGACCTCTTTCTGAGCTCTGGGGCCAACGTCCTGACTTTC
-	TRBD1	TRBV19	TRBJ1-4	CASQQGGSQNEKLFF	TGTGCCAGTCAACAGGGGGGAAGTCAAAATGAAAAACTGTTTTTT
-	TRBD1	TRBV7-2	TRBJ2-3	CASSLVGAGTGDTQYF	TGTGCCAGCAGCTTAGTTGGGGCAGGGACAGGGGATACGCAGTATTTT
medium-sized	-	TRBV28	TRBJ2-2	CASSFGWAGNTGELFF	TGTGCCAGCAGTTTCGGTTGGGCAGGAAACACCGGGGAGCTGTTTTTT
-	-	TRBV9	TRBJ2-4	CASSGTNANIQYF	TGTGCCAGCAGCGGGACTAACGCGAACATTCAGTACTTC
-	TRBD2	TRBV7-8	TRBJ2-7	CASSLESASGRSEQYF	TGTGCCAGCAGCTTAGAATCGGCTAGCGGGAGGAGCGAGCAGTACTTC
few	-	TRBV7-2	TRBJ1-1	CASSPLRGGTEAFF	TGTGCCAGCAGCCCTCTGAGAGGAGGCACTGAAGCTTTCTTT
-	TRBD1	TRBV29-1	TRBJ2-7	CSVLTPGQGAYEQYF	TGCAGCGTTTTAACACCGGGACAGGGGGCCTACGAGCAGTACTTC
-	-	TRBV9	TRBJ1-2	CASSVATGNLYGYTF	TGTGCCAGCAGCGTAGCTACAGGGAACCTCTATGGCTACACCTTC
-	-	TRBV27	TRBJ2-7	CASSPTGRHGSLYEQYF	TGTGCCAGCAGTCCGACTGGGAGGCACGGCTCCCTCTACGAGCAGTACTTC
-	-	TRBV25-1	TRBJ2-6	CASTQTGDSGANVLTF	TGTGCCAGCACACAAACAGGAGACTCTGGGGCCAACGTCCTGACTTTC
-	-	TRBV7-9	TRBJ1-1	CASSLTGGGTEAFF	TGTGCCAGCAGCTTGACAGGAGGGGGGACTGAAGCTTTCTTT
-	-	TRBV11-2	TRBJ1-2	CASSSSQANYGYTF	TGTGCCAGCAGCAGCTCACAGGCTAACTATGGCTACACCTTC
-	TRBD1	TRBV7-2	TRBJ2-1	CASSPRTGGPSSYNEQFF	TGTGCCAGCAGCCCGCGGACAGGGGGTCCAAGCTCCTACAATGAGCAGTTCTTC
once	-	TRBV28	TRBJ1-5	CASSHGTGFYSNQPQHF	TGTGCCAGCAGCCATGGCACAGGATTTTATAGCAATCAGCCCCAGCATTTT
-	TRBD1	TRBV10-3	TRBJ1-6	CAISRGTDNSPLHF	TGTGCCATCAGCCGGGGGACAGACAATTCACCCCTCCACTTT
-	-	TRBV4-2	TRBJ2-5	CASRPAGGVETQYF	TGTGCCAGCAGGCCCGCTGGGGGCGTAGAGACCCAGTACTTC
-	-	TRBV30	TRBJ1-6	CAWSVPLGISYNSPLHF	TGTGCCTGGAGTGTCCCTCTGGGCATCTCCTATAATTCACCCCTCCACTTT